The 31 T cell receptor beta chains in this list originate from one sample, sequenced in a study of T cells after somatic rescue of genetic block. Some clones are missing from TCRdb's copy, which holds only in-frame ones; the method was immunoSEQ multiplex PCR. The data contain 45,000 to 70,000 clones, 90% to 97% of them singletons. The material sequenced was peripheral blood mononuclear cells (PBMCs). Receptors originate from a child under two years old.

In DNA, the CDR3 is TGTGCCAGCAGTTTAGGGCAGCTTTATGGCTACACCTTC. Its protein product is CASSLGQLYGYTF. The chain joins TRBV28 to TRBJ1-2, with D uncertain. The CDR3 sequence is 13 residues long. From germline, CDR1 is MDHEN and CDR2 SYDVKM. V lost 2 bases and J 5 bases, leaving 9 bases between the germline ends.

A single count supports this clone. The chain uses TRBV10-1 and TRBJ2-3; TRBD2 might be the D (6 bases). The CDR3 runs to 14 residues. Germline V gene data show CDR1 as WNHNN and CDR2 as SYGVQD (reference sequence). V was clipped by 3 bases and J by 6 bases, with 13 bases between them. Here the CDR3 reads CASSDLRERDTQYF. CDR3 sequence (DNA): TGCGCCAGCAGTGATCTCCGGGAGCGGGATACGCAGTATTTT.

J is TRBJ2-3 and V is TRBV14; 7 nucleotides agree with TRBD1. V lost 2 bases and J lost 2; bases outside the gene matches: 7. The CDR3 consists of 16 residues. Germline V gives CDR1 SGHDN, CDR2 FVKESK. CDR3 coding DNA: TGTGCCAGCAGCCAACGACAGGGTTTTCTCACAGATACGCAGTATTTT. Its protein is CASSQRQGFLTDTQYF. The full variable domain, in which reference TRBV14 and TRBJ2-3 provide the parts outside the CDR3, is EAGVTQFPSHSVIEKGQTVTLRCDPISGHDNLYWYRRVMGKEIKFLLHFVKESKQDESGMPNNRFLAERTGGTYSTLKVQPAELEDSGVYFCASSQRQGFLTDTQYFGPGTRLTVL.

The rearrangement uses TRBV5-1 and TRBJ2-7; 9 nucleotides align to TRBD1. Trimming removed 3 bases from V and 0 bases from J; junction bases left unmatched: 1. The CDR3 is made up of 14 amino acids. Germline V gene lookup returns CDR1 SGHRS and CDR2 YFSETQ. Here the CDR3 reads CASSYRGHSYEQYF. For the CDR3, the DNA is TGCGCCAGCAGCTACAGGGGGCACTCCTACGAGCAGTACTTC.

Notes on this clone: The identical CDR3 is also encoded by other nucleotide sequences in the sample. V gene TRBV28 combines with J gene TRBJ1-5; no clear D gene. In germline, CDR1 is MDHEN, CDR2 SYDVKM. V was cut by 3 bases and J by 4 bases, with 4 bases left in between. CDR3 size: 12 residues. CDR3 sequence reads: CASSLGNQPQHF. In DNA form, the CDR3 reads TGTGCCAGCAGTTTGGGGAATCAGCCCCAGCATTTT.

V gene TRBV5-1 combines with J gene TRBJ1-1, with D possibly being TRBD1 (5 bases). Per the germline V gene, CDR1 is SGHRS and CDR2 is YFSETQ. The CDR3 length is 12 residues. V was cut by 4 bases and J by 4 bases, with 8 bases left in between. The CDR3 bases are TGCGCCAGCAGCATGGACACCACTGAAGCTTTCTTT. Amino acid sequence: CASSMDTTEAFF.

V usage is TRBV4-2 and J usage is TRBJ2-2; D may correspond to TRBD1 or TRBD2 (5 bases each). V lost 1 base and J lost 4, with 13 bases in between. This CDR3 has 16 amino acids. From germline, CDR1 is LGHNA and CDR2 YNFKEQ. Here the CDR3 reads CASSQVRDARTGELFF. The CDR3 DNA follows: TGTGCCAGCAGCCAAGTACGGGACGCGCGCACCGGGGAGCTGTTTTTT.

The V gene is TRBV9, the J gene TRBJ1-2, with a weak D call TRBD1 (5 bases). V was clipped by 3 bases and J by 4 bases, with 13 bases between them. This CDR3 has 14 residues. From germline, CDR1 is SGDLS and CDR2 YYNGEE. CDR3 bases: TGTGCCAGCAGCGCGGCCCGGGGGACCTATGGCTACACCTTC. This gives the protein CASSAARGTYGYTF.

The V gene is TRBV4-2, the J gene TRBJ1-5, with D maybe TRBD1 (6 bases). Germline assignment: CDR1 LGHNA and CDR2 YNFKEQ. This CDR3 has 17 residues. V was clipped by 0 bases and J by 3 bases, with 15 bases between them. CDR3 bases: TGTGCCAGCAGCCAAGATCAAAAGACAGGCCCCAATCAGCCCCAGCATTTT. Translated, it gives CASSQDQKTGPNQPQHF.

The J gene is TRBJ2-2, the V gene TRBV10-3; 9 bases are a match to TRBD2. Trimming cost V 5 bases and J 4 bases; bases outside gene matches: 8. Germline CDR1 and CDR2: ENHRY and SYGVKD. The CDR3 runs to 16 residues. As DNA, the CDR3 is TGTGCCATCAGTCCTGCGGGAGGGCCAGGCACCGGGGAGCTGTTTTTT. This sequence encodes CAISPAGGPGTGELFF.

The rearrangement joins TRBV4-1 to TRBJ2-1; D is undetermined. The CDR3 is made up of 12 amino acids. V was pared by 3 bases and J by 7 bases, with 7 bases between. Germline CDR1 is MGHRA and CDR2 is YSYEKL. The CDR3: CASSQGSNEQFF. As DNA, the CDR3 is TGCGCCAGCAGCCAGGGAAGTAATGAGCAGTTCTTC.

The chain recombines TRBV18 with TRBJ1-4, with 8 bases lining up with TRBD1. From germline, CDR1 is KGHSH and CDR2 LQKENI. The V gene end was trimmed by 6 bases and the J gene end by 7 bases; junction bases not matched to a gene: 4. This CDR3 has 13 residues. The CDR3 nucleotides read TGTGCCAGCTCTGGACAGGGCGGTGAAAAACTGTTTTTT. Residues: CASSGQGGEKLFF. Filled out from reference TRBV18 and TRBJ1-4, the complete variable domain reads NAGVMQNPRHLVRRRGQEARLRCSPMKGHSHVYWYRQLPEEGLKFMVYLQKENIIDESGMPKERFSAEFPKEGPSILRIQQVVRGDSAAYFCASSGQGGEKLFFGSGTQLSVL.

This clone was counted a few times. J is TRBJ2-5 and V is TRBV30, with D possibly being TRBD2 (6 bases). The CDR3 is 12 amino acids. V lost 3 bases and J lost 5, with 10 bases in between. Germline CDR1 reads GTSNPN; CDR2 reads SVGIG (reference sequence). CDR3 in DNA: TGTGCCTGGAGCCGGGACTCGGAGACCCAGTACTTC. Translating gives CAWSRDSETQYF.

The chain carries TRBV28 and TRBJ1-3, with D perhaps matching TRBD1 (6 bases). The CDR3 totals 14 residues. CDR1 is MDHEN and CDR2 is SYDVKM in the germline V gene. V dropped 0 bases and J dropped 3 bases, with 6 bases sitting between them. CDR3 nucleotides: TGTGCCAGCAGTTTATGGACAGGTGGAAACACCATATATTTT. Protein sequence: CASSLWTGGNTIYF.

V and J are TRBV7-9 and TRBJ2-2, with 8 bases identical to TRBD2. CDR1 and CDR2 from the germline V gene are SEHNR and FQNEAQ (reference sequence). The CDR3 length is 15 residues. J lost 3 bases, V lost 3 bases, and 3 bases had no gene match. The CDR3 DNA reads TGTGCCAGCAGCTTGGGGACTAGGGACACCGGGGAGCTGTTTTTT. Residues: CASSLGTRDTGELFF.

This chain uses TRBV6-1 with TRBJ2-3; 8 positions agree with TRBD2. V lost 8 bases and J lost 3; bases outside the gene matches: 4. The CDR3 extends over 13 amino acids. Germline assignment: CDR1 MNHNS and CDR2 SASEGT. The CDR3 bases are TGTGCCAGCCGGCTAGCGGGTACAGATACGCAGTATTTT. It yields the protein CASRLAGTDTQYF.

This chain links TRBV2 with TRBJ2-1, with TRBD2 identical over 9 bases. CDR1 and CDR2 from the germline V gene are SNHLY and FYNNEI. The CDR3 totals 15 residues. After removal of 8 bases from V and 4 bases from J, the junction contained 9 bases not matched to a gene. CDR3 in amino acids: CASPRTSVNYNEQFF. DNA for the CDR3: TGTGCCAGCCCTAGGACTAGCGTCAATTACAATGAGCAGTTCTTC.

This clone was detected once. CDR3: CASSMGLAGGEQYF. The CDR3 nucleotides are TGTGCCAGTAGTATGGGACTAGCGGGAGGTGAGCAGTACTTC. V gene TRBV19 combines with J gene TRBJ2-7, with 15 bases fitting TRBD2. Germline CDR1 reads LNHDA; CDR2 reads SQIVND (reference sequence). This CDR3 region has 14 residues. V shed 3 bases and J 7 bases; nucleotides not matched to a gene: 1.

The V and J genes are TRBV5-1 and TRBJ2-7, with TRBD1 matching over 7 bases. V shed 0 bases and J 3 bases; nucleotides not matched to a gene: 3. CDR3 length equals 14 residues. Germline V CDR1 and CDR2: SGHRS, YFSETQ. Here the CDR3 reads CASSLDRGNYEQYF. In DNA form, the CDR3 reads TGCGCCAGCAGCTTGGACAGGGGAAACTACGAGCAGTACTTC.

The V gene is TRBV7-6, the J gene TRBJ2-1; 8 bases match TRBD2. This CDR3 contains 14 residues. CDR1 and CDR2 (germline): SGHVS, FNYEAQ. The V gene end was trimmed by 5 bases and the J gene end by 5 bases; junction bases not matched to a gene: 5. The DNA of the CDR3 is TGTGCCAGCAGCGGTAGCGGGACCGACAATGAGCAGTTCTTC. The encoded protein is CASSGSGTDNEQFF.

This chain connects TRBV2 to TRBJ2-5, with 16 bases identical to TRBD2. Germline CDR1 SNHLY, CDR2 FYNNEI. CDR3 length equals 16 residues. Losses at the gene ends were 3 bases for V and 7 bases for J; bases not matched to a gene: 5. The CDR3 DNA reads TGTGCCAGCAGTGAGGTGGGACTAGCGGGAGGGAGGACCCAGTACTTC. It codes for CASSEVGLAGGRTQYF.

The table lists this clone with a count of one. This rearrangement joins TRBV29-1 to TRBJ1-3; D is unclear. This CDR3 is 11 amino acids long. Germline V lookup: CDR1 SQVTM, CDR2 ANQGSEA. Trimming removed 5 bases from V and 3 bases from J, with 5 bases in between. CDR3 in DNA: TGCAGCGTTCGGGGTGGAAACACCATATATTTT. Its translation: CSVRGGNTIYF.

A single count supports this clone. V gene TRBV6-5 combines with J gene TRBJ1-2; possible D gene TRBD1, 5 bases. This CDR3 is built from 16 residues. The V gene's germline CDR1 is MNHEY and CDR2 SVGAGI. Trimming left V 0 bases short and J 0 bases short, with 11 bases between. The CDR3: CASSYSSGGANYGYTF. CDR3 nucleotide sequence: TGTGCCAGCAGTTACTCGTCGGGGGGAGCTAACTATGGCTACACCTTC.

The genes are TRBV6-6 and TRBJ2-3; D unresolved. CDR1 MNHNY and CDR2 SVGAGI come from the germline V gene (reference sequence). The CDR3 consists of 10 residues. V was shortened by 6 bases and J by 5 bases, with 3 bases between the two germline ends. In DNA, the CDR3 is TGTGCCAGCAGGGGAGATACGCAGTATTTT. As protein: CASRGDTQYF.

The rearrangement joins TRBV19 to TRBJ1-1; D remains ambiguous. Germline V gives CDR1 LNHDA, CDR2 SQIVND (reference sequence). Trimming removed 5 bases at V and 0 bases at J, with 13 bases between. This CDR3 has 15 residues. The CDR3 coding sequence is TGTGCCAGTAGTCCCCGGACGGGAATGAACACTGAAGCTTTCTTT. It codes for CASSPRTGMNTEAFF.

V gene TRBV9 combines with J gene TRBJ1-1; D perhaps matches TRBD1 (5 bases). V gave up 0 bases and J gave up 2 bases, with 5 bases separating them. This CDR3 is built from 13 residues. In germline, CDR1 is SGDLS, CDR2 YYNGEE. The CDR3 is CASSVGTNTEAFF. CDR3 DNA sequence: TGTGCCAGCAGCGTAGGGACAAACACTGAAGCTTTCTTT.

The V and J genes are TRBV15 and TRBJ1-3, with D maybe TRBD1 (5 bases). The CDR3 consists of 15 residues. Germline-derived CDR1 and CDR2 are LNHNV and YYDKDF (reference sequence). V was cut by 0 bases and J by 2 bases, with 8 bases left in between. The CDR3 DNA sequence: TGTGCCACCAGCAGAGATCGGGGGGCTGGAAACACCATATATTTT. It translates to CATSRDRGAGNTIYF.

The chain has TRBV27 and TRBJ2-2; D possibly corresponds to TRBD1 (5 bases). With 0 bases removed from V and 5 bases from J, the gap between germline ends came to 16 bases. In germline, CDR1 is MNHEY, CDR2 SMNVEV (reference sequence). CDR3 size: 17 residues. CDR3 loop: CASSLSVAGWETGELFF. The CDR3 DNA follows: TGTGCCAGCAGTTTATCTGTGGCAGGGTGGGAAACCGGGGAGCTGTTTTTT.

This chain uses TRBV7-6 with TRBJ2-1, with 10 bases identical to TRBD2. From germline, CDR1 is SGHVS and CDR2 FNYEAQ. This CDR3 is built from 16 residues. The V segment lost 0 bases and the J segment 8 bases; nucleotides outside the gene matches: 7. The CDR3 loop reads CASSLAGLAGDHEQFF. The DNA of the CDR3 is TGTGCCAGCAGCTTAGCTGGTCTAGCGGGAGACCATGAGCAGTTCTTC.

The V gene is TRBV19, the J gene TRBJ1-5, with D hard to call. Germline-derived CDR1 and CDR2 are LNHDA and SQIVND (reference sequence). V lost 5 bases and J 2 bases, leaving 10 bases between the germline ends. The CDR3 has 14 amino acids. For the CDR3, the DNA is TGTGCCAGTAGTCCGCTGGGAGGCAATCAGCCCCAGCATTTT. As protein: CASSPLGGNQPQHF.

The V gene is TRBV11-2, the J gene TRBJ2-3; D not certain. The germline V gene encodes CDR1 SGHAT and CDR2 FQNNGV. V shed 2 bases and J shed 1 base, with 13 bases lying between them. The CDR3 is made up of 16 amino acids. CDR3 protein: CASSLSPPPGTDTQYF. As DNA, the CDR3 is TGTGCCAGCAGCTTATCCCCACCGCCGGGCACAGATACGCAGTATTTT.